The clone carrying this T cell receptor beta chain was seen a handful of times. What it recognizes is unknown. Each sample's TCRbeta library yielded on average roughly 43,000 productive templates. Clones were sequenced by immunoSEQ multiplex PCR, and TCRdb holds only the in-frame ones, with some missing. The repertoire holds around 3,000 clones, with roughly 88% as singletons. This sample is part of a study of STAT3 mutations in large granular lymphocyte leukemia. Study-wide results and caveats: In T-cell large granular lymphocyte leukemia, about half of patients showed multiple immunodominant subclonotypes.

The source of this sequence is a man aged 40-50 years with T-cell large granular lymphocyte leukemia. Some clones in this sample may be carry-over from other donors' samples. Sequenced sample: peripheral blood mononuclear cells.

CDR3 protein: CASSPTAAGGYTF. The CDR3 DNA follows: TGTGCCAGCAGTCCCACTGCTGCCGGGGGCTACACCTTC. The chain links TRBV27 to TRBJ1-2; D gene unclear. Germline assignment: CDR1 MNHEY and CDR2 SMNVEV (reference sequence). This CDR3 spans 13 amino acids. Trimming pared 5 bases from V and 8 bases from J, leaving 15 bases between.